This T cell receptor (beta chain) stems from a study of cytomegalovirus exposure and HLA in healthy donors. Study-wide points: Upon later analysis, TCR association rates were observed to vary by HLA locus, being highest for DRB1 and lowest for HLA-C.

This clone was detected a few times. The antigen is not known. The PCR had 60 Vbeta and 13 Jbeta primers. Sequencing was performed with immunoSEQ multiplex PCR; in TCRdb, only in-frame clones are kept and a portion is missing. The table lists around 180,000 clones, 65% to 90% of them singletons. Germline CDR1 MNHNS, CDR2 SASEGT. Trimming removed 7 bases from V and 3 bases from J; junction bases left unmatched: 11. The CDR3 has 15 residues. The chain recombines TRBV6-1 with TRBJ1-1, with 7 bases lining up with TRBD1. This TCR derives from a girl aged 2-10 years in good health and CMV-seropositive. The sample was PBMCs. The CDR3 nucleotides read TGTGCCAGCACGGAGGCAGGGGGATCGTACACTGAAGCTTTCTTT. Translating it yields CASTEAGGSYTEAFF.